The 2 T cell receptor beta chains below all came from one sample that was sequenced in a study of T cells after yellow fever vaccination. Each CDR3 protein gets one entry after TCRdb re-called the 5' RACE reads with MiXCR. The sample yields 500,000 to 650,000 distinct CDR3 sequences, about 12% seen once. The specimen was PBMCs, collected on the day of the yellow fever booster vaccination. All receptors come from a man between 25 and 39 years old who received the YFV17D yellow fever vaccine.

The chain uses TRBV7-9 and TRBJ2-5; D not certain. Trimming removed 3 bases from V and 4 bases from J, with 15 bases in between. The germline CDR1 and CDR2 sequences are SEHNR and FQNEAQ (reference sequence). The CDR3 length is 15 residues. The CDR3: CASSFPRSNLETQYF. DNA of the CDR3: TGTGCCAGCAGCTTTCCACGTAGCAACTTAGAGACCCAGTACTTC.

V usage is TRBV5-1 and J usage is TRBJ1-1; 8 nucleotides agree with TRBD1. V dropped 0 bases and J dropped 2; count of bases not matched to a gene: 3. The CDR3 is 15 residues long. Per germline, CDR1 SGHRS and CDR2 YFSETQ. The CDR3, as DNA: TGCGCCAGCAGCTTGGCAGGGGGCGGAAACACTGAAGCTTTCTTT. This translates into CASSLAGGGNTEAFF.